This TCR beta chain stems from a study of tumor-infiltrating lymphocytes in primary liver carcinoma. Looking at the study overall: Patients, male and female, were 30 to 69 years old. Between about 4 and 11 cm across, the tumors were all of stage T1-T3 N0M0.

Germline V CDR1 and CDR2: SGHRS, YFSETQ. CDR3 size: 16 residues. Trimming took 4 bases from V and 1 from J, leaving 17 bases between them. A primer matching the constant region was used to make TCR beta cDNA from 500 to 650 ng of total RNA. Construction of TCR beta libraries relied on three successive nested multiplex PCR rounds employing slightly modified ARM-PCR. The first two PCR rounds used TRBV1-TRBV30 primers with a Cbeta primer, 10 cycles each. One entry per CDR3 protein results from TCRdb running MiXCR on the multiplex PCR reads. The sample carries 330,000 or so distinct CDR3 sequences, less than 70% recorded once. This clonotype was counted at least ten times. The source of the blood RNA was unsorted whole blood, and germline DNA was extracted as well. In advance of surgery, 4 to 4.5 milliliters of peripheral blood were collected.

The chain combines TRBV5-1 with TRBJ1-1, with D hard to call. Material: peripheral blood. The clonotype comes from a man aged 40-49 years with primary liver carcinoma and hepatitis B virus infection. The CDR3 spells CASSPLPVQANTEAFF. In DNA, the CDR3 is TGCGCCAGCAGCCCGCTCCCCGTCCAGGCGAACACTGAAGCTTTCTTT.